Only a few counts were recorded for the clone carrying this TCR beta chain. Its antigen is currently unknown. The source of the sample is a study of spatial heterogeneity in lung cancer. Study in general: Each unique TCR and UMI combination was seen more than ten times on average in raw reads.

General study findings and limits: Compared with follow-up, resection was when ubiquitous expanded tumor TCRs appeared in blood more.

TCR cDNA molecules each had a unique molecular identifier. MiXCR, run by TCRdb on the 5' RACE reads, gives a single entry per CDR3 protein. The sample lists tens of thousands of distinct CDR3 sequences; roughly 9.5% were seen once. Time point of the sample: sample taken at primary tumor resection. Sequencing covered unsorted whole RNA taken from tumor, nontumor lung or frozen PBMC. J gave up 0 bases and V 10 bases, and 9 bases lay outside the gene matches. Germline CDR1 reads ENHRY; CDR2 reads SYGVKD. CDR3 size: 16 residues. The source is a male donor with early-stage non-small cell lung cancer. The sample consisted of PBMCs, taken at surgery. The chain carries TRBV10-3 and TRBJ2-6; 7 nucleotides match TRBD1. CDR3 protein: CATPGQPSSGANVLTF. The CDR3 nucleotides read TGTGCCACACCGGGACAGCCTTCCTCTGGGGCCAACGTCCTGACTTTC.